The 31 T cell receptor beta chains presented below share a single source sample, sequenced in a study of blood T cell repertoires in COVID-19. Here immunoSEQ multiplex PCR was the method, and the copy in TCRdb shows in-frame clones only, minus some. The sample carries 60,000 or so clones, about nine tenths recorded once. The sequenced sample consisted of peripheral blood. Source of these receptors: a human donor with acute or convalescent COVID-19. The donor label of this sample is uncertain.

The rearrangement links TRBV27 to TRBJ1-1; TRBD1 is a possible D gene (6 bases). The CDR3 consists of 13 residues. Trimming stripped 5 bases from V and 8 bases from J, with 15 bases between. Germline CDR1 and CDR2: MNHEY and SMNVEV (reference sequence). CDR3 in DNA: TGTGCCAGCAGTCCCGGCACAGGGACGGAAGCTTTCTTT. It yields the protein CASSPGTGTEAFF.

The chain combines TRBV7-2 with TRBJ1-1; D may be TRBD1 (6 bases). CDR3 length equals 13 residues. Deletions cut 4 bases from V and 7 bases from J, with 13 bases between. Germline V lookup: CDR1 SGHTA, CDR2 FQGNSA. In nucleotides, the CDR3 is TGTGCCAGCAGCTCCTGGACAGAAAGTGAAGCTTTCTTT. This sequence encodes CASSSWTESEAFF.

V and J are TRBV7-8 and TRBJ2-2; tentative D call: TRBD2 (6 bases). CDR1 is SGHVS and CDR2 is FQNEAQ in the germline V gene. V was pared by 3 bases and J by 11 bases, with 16 bases between. CDR3 length: 14 residues. CDR3 sequence reads: CASSFGRGPRELFF. Here the CDR3 DNA reads TGTGCCAGCAGCTTTGGGCGGGGTCCGCGAGAGCTGTTTTTT.

A few counts support this clone. V and J are TRBV2 and TRBJ1-3, with D maybe TRBD1 (6 bases). Trimming stripped 3 bases from V and 0 bases from J, with 9 bases between. CDR1 SNHLY and CDR2 FYNNEI come from the germline V gene. The CDR3 runs 15 residues. The DNA for the CDR3 is TGTGCCAGCAGTGAGGACAGCAACTCTGGAAACACCATATATTTT. Translated, it gives CASSEDSNSGNTIYF. The variable domain in full, completed from reference TRBV2 and TRBJ1-3, reads EPEVTQTPSHQVTQMGQEVILRCVPISNHLYFYWYRQILGQKVEFLVSFYNNEISEKSEIFDDQFSVERPDGSNFTLKIRSTKLEDSAMYFCASSEDSNSGNTIYFGEGSWLTVV.

This rearrangement joins TRBV5-4 to TRBJ2-3, with 7 nucleotides matching TRBD2. Germline V gives CDR1 SGHNT, CDR2 YYREEE (reference sequence). This CDR3 is built from 16 residues. V lost 4 bases, J lost 4 bases, and 12 bases stayed unmatched. The CDR3 bases are TGTGCCAGCAGCCACGGCAGGGTCGGACTAGCAGATACGCAGTATTTT. Residues: CASSHGRVGLADTQYF.

V gene TRBV28 combines with J gene TRBJ1-1, with D possibly being TRBD1 (5 bases). Trimming stripped 5 bases from V and 6 bases from J, with 13 bases between. Germline CDR1 MDHEN, CDR2 SYDVKM. This CDR3 is built from 13 residues. The CDR3 sequence: CASSPRAQAEAFF. DNA for the CDR3: TGTGCCAGCAGTCCAAGGGCACAGGCTGAAGCTTTCTTT.

The V gene is TRBV20-1, the J gene TRBJ1-5; 7 bases are shared with TRBD1. V trimming: 3 bases; J trimming: 1 base; junction bases outside the gene matches: 9. In germline, CDR1 is DFQATT, CDR2 SNEGSKA (reference sequence). CDR3 size: 16 residues. This chain's CDR3 is CSASRAGGSSNQPQHF. The CDR3 bases are TGCAGTGCTAGTCGGGCAGGGGGATCAAGCAATCAGCCCCAGCATTTT.

The rearrangement uses TRBV18 and TRBJ1-3, with no clear D. The CDR3 totals 16 residues. Looked up from germline, CDR1 is KGHSH and CDR2 is LQKENI. Trimming shortened V by 3 bases and J by 0 bases, and 12 bases separated the two germline ends. CDR3 coding DNA: TGTGCCAGCTCACCGGAGCGCCTGAGCTCTGGAAACACCATATATTTT. Its protein product is CASSPERLSSGNTIYF.

This clone was seen more than once but under ten times. The chain links TRBV6-1 to TRBJ2-3; possibly TRBD1 for D (5 bases). Per germline, CDR1 MNHNS and CDR2 SASEGT. Deletions cut 1 base from V and 3 bases from J, with 17 bases between. The CDR3 covers 17 residues. The CDR3 region is CASSEVTGVWETDTQYF. The DNA for the CDR3 is TGTGCCAGCAGTGAAGTAACAGGAGTTTGGGAAACAGATACGCAGTATTTT.

The chain uses TRBV6-5 and TRBJ2-2; D is perhaps TRBD2 (6 bases). CDR3 length: 15 amino acids. The V end was cut by 7 bases, the J end by 1 base, with 13 bases between. From germline, CDR1 is MNHEY and CDR2 SVGAGI. The CDR3 sequence is CASTPDGRNTGELFF. The CDR3 region has the DNA TGTGCCAGCACCCCTGACGGGAGGAACACCGGGGAGCTGTTTTTT.

This sequence joins TRBV7-2 and TRBJ2-4, with D maybe TRBD2 (6 bases). Germline V CDR1 and CDR2: SGHTA, FQGNSA. Between the trimmed V and J ends, which lost 5 bases and 4 bases, there was a span of 21 bases. The CDR3 contains 17 residues. This CDR3 reads CASSTTGTGERKNIQYF. In DNA, the CDR3 is TGTGCCAGCAGCACTACCGGAACGGGGGAAAGGAAAAACATTCAGTACTTC.

The V call is TRBV5-4, the J call TRBJ2-1; TRBD2 matches 8 bases. Germline-derived CDR1 and CDR2 are SGHNT and YYREEE (reference sequence). This CDR3 spans 15 amino acids. J lost 7 bases, V lost 0 bases, and 6 bases had no gene match. CDR3 bases: TGTGCCAGCAGCTTGGAATCCGCGGGAGGAAATGAGCAGTTCTTC. Amino acids: CASSLESAGGNEQFF.

This clone was seen a handful of times. The chain joins TRBV19 to TRBJ1-6, with a weak D call TRBD1 (5 bases). The germline V gene has CDR1 LNHDA and CDR2 SQIVND (reference sequence). There are 17 residues in the CDR3. V gave up 3 bases and J gave up 0 bases, with 12 bases separating them. The CDR3 loop reads CASSILQGSSYNSPLHF. The CDR3 bases are TGTGCCAGTAGTATCCTCCAGGGAAGCTCCTATAATTCACCCCTCCACTTT.

The gene calls are TRBV6-5 and TRBJ1-1, with 9 bases matching TRBD1. Germline CDR1 MNHEY, CDR2 SVGAGI. Trimming removed 4 bases from V and 2 bases from J; junction bases left unmatched: 5. This CDR3 is built from 15 residues. CDR3 sequence (DNA): TGTGCCAGCAGTTTTCGGACAGGGGTCAACACTGAAGCTTTCTTT. This translates into CASSFRTGVNTEAFF.

This chain links TRBV7-3 with TRBJ2-7; no reliable D call. The germline gives CDR1 SGHTA, CDR2 FQGTGA. The CDR3 sequence is 13 residues long. Trimming took 1 base from V and 6 from J, leaving 10 bases between them. CDR3 in DNA: TGTGCCAGCAGCTTAAGGGCAGATGCCGAGCAGTACTTC. Protein: CASSLRADAEQYF. The full variable domain, its missing parts supplied by reference TRBV7-3 and TRBJ2-7, is GAGVSQTPSNKVTEKGKYVELRCDPISGHTALYWYRQSLGQGPEFLIYFQGTGAADDSGLPNDRFFAVRPEGSVSTLKIQRTERGDSAVYLCASSLRADAEQYFGPGTRLTVT.

The gene calls are TRBV6-1 and TRBJ2-5; TRBD2 agrees at 11 bases. The V gene's germline CDR1 is MNHNS and CDR2 SASEGT. This CDR3 comprises 18 residues. V was pared by 1 base and J by 5 bases, with 12 bases of the junction left unmatched. The CDR3 spells CASSEEALAGDWRETQYF. In nucleotides, the CDR3 is TGTGCCAGCAGTGAAGAGGCACTAGCGGGGGACTGGCGGGAGACCCAGTACTTC.

The chain employs TRBV6-4 and TRBJ2-1; 8 positions match TRBD2. V dropped 3 bases and J dropped 5; count of bases not matched to a gene: 9. The CDR3 sequence is 16 residues long. Per germline, CDR1 MRHNA and CDR2 SNTAGT. The CDR3 DNA is TGTGCCAGCAGTGAGGCGGCGGGGGGCCCCCACAATGAGCAGTTCTTC. Protein product: CASSEAAGGPHNEQFF.

V and J are TRBV28 and TRBJ2-1, with 10 bases aligning to TRBD2. Germline V gene sequence: CDR1 MDHEN, CDR2 SYDVKM. With 2 bases clipped from V and 7 bases from J, the junction kept 11 bases outside the gene matches. The CDR3 has 17 residues. CDR3 protein: CASSLRPASGSWNEQFF. CDR3 DNA sequence: TGTGCCAGCAGTTTACGTCCGGCTAGCGGGAGTTGGAATGAGCAGTTCTTC.

This sequence joins TRBV28 and TRBJ2-3; 7 nucleotides match TRBD2. V lost 5 bases, J lost 5 bases, and 10 bases stayed unmatched. The CDR3 spans 15 residues. CDR1 and CDR2 (germline): MDHEN, SYDVKM. The CDR3 loop is CASSIPSGVVDTQYF. Here the CDR3 DNA reads TGTGCCAGCAGTATACCAAGCGGGGTAGTAGATACGCAGTATTTT. Complete variable domain (other parts from reference TRBV28 and TRBJ2-3): DVKVTQSSRYLVKRTGEKVFLECVQDMDHENMFWYRQDPGLGLRLIYFSYDVKMKEKGDIPEGYSVSREKKERFSLILESASTNQTSMYLCASSIPSGVVDTQYFGPGTRLTVL.

The chain has TRBV5-4 and TRBJ2-1; no clear D. The CDR3 is 15 amino acids. Germline CDR1 SGHNT, CDR2 YYREEE (reference sequence). Trimming pared 0 bases from V and 1 base from J, leaving 8 bases between. The CDR3 reads CASSLAGFSYNEQFF. The CDR3 DNA sequence: TGTGCCAGCAGCTTGGCGGGTTTTTCCTACAATGAGCAGTTCTTC.

V usage is TRBV28 and J usage is TRBJ2-7; TRBD1 matches 7 bases. The CDR3 runs to 16 residues. V was pared by 6 bases and J by 3 bases, with 14 bases of the junction left unmatched. Germline V gives CDR1 MDHEN, CDR2 SYDVKM. The CDR3 is CASSPGRGQRYYEQYF. In DNA, the CDR3 is TGTGCCAGCAGCCCCGGACGGGGACAGAGATACTACGAGCAGTACTTC.

J is TRBJ2-2 and V is TRBV3-1 (or the pseudogene TRBV3-2); D remains unclear. CDR1 is LGHDT, CDR2 YNNKEL, per germline (reference sequence). Trimming removed 3 bases from V and 1 base from J, with 12 bases in between. The CDR3 is 16 residues long. CDR3 residues: CASSQGLGWNTGELFF. Here the CDR3 DNA reads TGTGCCAGCAGCCAGGGCCTGGGCTGGAACACCGGGGAGCTGTTTTTT.

This rearrangement joins TRBV2 to TRBJ2-3, with D perhaps TRBD1 (6 bases). The CDR3 is 14 residues long. Germline CDR1 is SNHLY and CDR2 is FYNNEI. The V gene lost 4 bases and the J gene lost 0 bases, with 8 bases spanning the gap. The DNA for the CDR3 is TGTGCCAGCAGTGTAGGACAGAGCACAGATACGCAGTATTTT. Protein sequence: CASSVGQSTDTQYF. Looking up the rest from reference TRBV2 and TRBJ2-3 gives the full variable domain: EPEVTQTPSHQVTQMGQEVILRCVPISNHLYFYWYRQILGQKVEFLVSFYNNEISEKSEIFDDQFSVERPDGSNFTLKIRSTKLEDSAMYFCASSVGQSTDTQYFGPGTRLTVL.

V and J are TRBV7-9 and TRBJ1-6; a possible D gene is TRBD1 (5 bases). Germline V gene data show CDR1 as SEHNR and CDR2 as FQNEAQ (reference sequence). This CDR3 is 18 amino acids long. V was trimmed by 5 bases and J by 1 base, leaving 18 bases between them. The CDR3: CASSPLVGGGSYNSPLHF. CDR3 bases: TGTGCCAGCAGCCCCCTGGTTGGGGGAGGGTCCTATAATTCACCCCTCCACTTT.

The J gene is TRBJ1-1, the V gene TRBV3-1 (or the pseudogene TRBV3-2); TRBD1 matches 8 bases. CDR3 length: 16 residues. CDR1 and CDR2 from the germline V gene are LGHDT and YNNKEL (reference sequence). V trimming: 0 bases; J trimming: 2 bases; junction bases outside the gene matches: 5. DNA for the CDR3: TGTGCCAGCAGCCAAGAAGGGACAGGAGCCAACACTGAAGCTTTCTTT. It encodes CASSQEGTGANTEAFF.

This clone showed up just a few times. V usage is TRBV7-6 and J usage is TRBJ1-6; maybe TRBD1 (6 bases). Trimming left V 1 base short and J 10 bases short, with 11 bases between. The CDR3 is made up of 14 amino acids. Germline assignment: CDR1 SGHVS and CDR2 FNYEAQ. DNA of the CDR3: TGTGCCAGCAGCTTAGTACAGGGAAACTCACCCCTCCACTTT. This translates into CASSLVQGNSPLHF.

The J gene is TRBJ2-7, the V gene TRBV3-1 (or the pseudogene TRBV3-2); 7 nucleotides align to TRBD1. The length of the CDR3 is 15 residues. Germline CDR1 LGHDT, CDR2 YNNKEL (reference sequence). V shed 4 bases, J shed 5 bases, and the junction held 11 bases outside the gene matches. CDR3 DNA: TGTGCCAGCAGCCCGCGCCTAGGGGGCCAAAACGAGCAGTACTTC. Translating it yields CASSPRLGGQNEQYF.

This clone was observed a single time. This chain uses TRBV3-1 (or the pseudogene TRBV3-2) with TRBJ2-5, with 7 bases matching TRBD2. From germline, CDR1 is LGHDT and CDR2 YNNKEL (reference sequence). The CDR3 consists of 16 residues. J was trimmed by 2 bases and V by 4 bases; bases with no gene match: 10. CDR3 loop: CASSPETREIQETQYF. Here the CDR3 DNA reads TGTGCCAGCAGCCCCGAAACGCGGGAGATACAAGAGACCCAGTACTTC.

This clone has a single count. The genes are TRBV18 and TRBJ2-7; 7 bases fit TRBD2. This CDR3 region has 14 residues. Trimming at V came to 3 bases and at J to 1 base, leaving 3 bases not matched to a gene. Germline V gives CDR1 KGHSH, CDR2 LQKENI. CDR3: CASSPGRESYEQYF. The CDR3 DNA is TGTGCCAGCTCACCGGGGCGGGAGTCCTACGAGCAGTACTTC.

This chain connects TRBV5-1 to TRBJ2-7; 10 bases are a match to TRBD1. Germline CDR1 SGHRS, CDR2 YFSETQ. Trimming cost V 4 bases and J 5 bases; bases outside gene matches: 6. This CDR3 is 14 amino acids long. The CDR3 DNA follows: TGCGCCAGCAGCCTCAGGACAGGGGGGAACGAGCAGTACTTC. Its translation is CASSLRTGGNEQYF.

The V gene is TRBV4-2, the J gene TRBJ2-7; TRBD2 matches 11 bases. The CDR3 has 16 amino acids. The V gene's germline CDR1 is LGHNA and CDR2 YNFKEQ. With V trimmed by 2 bases and J by 2 bases, 5 bases remained unmatched. CDR3 loop: CASSQTSGRAAYEQYF. For the CDR3, the DNA is TGTGCCAGCAGCCAAACTAGCGGGAGAGCGGCCTACGAGCAGTACTTC.